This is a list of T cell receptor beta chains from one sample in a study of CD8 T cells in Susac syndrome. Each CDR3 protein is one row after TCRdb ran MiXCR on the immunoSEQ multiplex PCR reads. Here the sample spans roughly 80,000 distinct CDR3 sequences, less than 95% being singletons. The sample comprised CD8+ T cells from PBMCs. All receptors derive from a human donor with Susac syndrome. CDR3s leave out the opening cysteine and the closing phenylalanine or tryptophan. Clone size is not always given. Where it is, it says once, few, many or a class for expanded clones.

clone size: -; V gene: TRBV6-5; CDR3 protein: ASSPGTGGEAF
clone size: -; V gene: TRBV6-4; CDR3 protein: ASSDSMGTGYDTQY
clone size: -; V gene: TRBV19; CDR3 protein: ASSSGSENEQF
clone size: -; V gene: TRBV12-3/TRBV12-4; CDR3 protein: ASSLYKKAYGYT
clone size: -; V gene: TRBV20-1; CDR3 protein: SAQTGNKETQY
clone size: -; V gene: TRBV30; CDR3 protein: AWSGGGTGELF
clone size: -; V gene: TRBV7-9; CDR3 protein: ASFDRGSYNEQF
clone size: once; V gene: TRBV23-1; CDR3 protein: ASTDEQF
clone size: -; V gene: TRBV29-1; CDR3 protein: SVAGTGGSGNTIY
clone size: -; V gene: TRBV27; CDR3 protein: ASSPRTGGNSPLH
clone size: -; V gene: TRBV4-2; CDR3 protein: ASRTRAGGVTDTQY
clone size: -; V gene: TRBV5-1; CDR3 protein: ASSATRQDPDYGYT
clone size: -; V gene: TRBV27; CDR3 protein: ASSIRQGGQPQH
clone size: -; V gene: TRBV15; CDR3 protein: ATSREGGTDTQY
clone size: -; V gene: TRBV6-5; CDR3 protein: ASFQGGTEAF
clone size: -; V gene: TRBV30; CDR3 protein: AQSGGSTDTQY
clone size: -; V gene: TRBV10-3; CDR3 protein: ATAEVTGGSTDTQY
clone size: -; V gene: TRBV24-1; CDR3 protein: ATSRGKDTQY
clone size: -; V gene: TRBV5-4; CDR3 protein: ASSLGTGDEQF
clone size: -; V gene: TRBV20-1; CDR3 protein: SASHEGTRGYT
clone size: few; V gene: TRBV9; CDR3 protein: ASGGSYEQY
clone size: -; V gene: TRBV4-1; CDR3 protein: ASSQGAGSNQPQH